The entry below gives a single T cell receptor beta chain sequence along with its context. Its antigen is unknown. J gave up 7 bases and V 0 bases, and 4 bases lay outside the gene matches. From germline, CDR1 is SGHRS and CDR2 YFSETQ. The CDR3 runs to 14 residues. This entry comes from a study of cytomegalovirus exposure and HLA in healthy donors. Study information: HLA-typed donors were the source of about 85 million unique TCRs, which an early data release held. Study-wide results and caveats: A later analysis linked a missense DCLRE1C variant to TCR beta V- and J-gene trimming.

The PCR made use of 60 Vbeta and 13 Jbeta primers. Generated by immunoSEQ multiplex PCR, the TCRdb table keeps only in-frame clones and is missing some. The repertoire has around 83,000 clones, just under 80% of them found once; the top ten carry 4.4%. Sequences were obtained from PBMCs. The rearrangement joins TRBV5-1 to TRBJ1-2, with 9 positions matching TRBD1. The clonotype originates from a male donor in good health and CMV-seropositive. CDR3 region: CASSLAATGGGYTF. CDR3 bases: TGCGCCAGCAGCTTGGCCGCGACAGGGGGTGGCTACACCTTC.